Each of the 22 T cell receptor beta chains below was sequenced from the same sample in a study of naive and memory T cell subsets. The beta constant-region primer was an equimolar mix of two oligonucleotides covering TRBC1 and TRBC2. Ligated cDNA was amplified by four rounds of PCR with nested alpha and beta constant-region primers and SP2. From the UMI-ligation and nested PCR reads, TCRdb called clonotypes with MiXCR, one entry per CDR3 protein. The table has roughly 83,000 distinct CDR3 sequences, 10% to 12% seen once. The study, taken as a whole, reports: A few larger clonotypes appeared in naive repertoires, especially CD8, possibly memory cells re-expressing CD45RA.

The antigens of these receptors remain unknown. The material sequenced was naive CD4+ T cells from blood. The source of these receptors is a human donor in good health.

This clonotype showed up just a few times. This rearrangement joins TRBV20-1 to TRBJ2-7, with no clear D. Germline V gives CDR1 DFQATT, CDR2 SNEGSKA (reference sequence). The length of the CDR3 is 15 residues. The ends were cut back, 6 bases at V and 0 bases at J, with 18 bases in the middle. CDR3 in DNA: TGCAGTGCCCCAGCCGCAGCGAAACCCTCCTACGAGCAGTACTTC. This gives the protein CSAPAAAKPSYEQYF.

CDR3 in DNA: TGTGCCAGCAGCCAATCCTCCTACGAGCAGTACTTC. It yields the protein CASSQSSYEQYF. This sequence joins TRBV7-2 and TRBJ2-7; D gene unclear. The germline V and J ends were trimmed by 5 bases and 0 bases, with 5 bases remaining between them. The CDR3 is made up of 12 amino acids. From germline, CDR1 is SGHTA and CDR2 FQGNSA.

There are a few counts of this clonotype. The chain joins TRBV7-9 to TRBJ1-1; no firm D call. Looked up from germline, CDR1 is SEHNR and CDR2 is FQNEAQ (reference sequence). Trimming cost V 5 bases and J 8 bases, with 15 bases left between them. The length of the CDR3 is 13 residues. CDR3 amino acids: CASSPINGEEAFF. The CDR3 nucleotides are TGTGCCAGCAGCCCCATCAACGGCGAAGAAGCTTTCTTT.

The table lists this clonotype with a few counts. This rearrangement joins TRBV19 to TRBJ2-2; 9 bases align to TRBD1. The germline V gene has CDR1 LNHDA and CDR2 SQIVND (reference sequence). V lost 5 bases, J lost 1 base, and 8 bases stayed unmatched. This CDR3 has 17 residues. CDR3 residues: CASSAYRGRGNTGELFF. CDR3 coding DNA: TGTGCCAGTAGTGCTTACAGGGGGCGCGGGAACACCGGGGAGCTGTTTTTT.

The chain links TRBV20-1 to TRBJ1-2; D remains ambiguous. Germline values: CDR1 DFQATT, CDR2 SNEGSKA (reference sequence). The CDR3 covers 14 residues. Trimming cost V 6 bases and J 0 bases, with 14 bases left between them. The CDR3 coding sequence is TGCAGTGCCCCTGCTCTCCTAGCTAACTATGGCTACACCTTC. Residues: CSAPALLANYGYTF.

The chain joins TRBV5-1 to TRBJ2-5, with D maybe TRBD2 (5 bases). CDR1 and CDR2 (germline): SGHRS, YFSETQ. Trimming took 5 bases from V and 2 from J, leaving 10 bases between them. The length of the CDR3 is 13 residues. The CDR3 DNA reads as TGCGCCAGCAGAGGGAGCGAACAAGAGACCCAGTACTTC. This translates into CASRGSEQETQYF.

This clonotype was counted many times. CDR3 sequence reads: CSAREQGPYEQYF. In DNA form, the CDR3 reads TGCAGTGCTAGGGAACAGGGTCCTTACGAGCAGTACTTC. V gene TRBV20-1 combines with J gene TRBJ2-7; a possible D gene is TRBD1 (6 bases). The CDR3 has 13 amino acids. Germline V gene lookup returns CDR1 DFQATT and CDR2 SNEGSKA (reference sequence). Deletions cut 3 bases from V and 4 bases from J, with 13 bases between.

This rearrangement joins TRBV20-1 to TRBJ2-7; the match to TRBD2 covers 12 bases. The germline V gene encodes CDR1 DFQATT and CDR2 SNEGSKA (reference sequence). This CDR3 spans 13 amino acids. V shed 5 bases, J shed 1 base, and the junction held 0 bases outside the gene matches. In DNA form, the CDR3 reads TGCAGTGCTGGACTAGCGGGGTCCTACGAGCAGTACTTC. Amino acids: CSAGLAGSYEQYF.

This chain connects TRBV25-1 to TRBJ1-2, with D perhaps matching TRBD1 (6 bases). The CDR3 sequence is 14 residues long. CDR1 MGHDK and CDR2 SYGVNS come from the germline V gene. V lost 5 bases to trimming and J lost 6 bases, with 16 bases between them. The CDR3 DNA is TGTGCCAGCAGTCCTTCAGGGGTGAATCATGGCTACACCTTC. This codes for CASSPSGVNHGYTF.

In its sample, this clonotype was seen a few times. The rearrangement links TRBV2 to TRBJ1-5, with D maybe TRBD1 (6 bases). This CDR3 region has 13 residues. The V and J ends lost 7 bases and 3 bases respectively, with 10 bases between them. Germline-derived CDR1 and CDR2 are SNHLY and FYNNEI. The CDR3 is CASNREVNQPQHF. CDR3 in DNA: TGTGCCAGCAACAGGGAGGTCAATCAGCCCCAGCATTTT.

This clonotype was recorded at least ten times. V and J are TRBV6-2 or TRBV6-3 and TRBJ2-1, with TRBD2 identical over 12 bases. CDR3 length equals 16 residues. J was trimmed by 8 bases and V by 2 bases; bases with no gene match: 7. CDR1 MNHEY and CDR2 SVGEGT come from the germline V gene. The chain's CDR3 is CASSYLAGGHLDEQFF. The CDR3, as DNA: TGTGCCAGCAGTTACCTAGCGGGAGGGCATTTGGATGAGCAGTTCTTC.

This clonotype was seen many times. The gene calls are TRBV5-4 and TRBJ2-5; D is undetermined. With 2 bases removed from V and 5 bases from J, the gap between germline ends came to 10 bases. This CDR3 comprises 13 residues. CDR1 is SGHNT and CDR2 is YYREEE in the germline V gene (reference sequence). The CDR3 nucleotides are TGTGCCAGCAGCTTTCCGTTTGCGGAGACCCAGTACTTC. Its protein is CASSFPFAETQYF.

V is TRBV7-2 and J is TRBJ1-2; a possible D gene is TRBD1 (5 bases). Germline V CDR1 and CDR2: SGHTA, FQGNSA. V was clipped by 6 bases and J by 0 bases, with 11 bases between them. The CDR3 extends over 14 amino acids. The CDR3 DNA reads TGTGCCAGCAGGATCGGGACGGCTAACTATGGCTACACCTTC. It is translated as CASRIGTANYGYTF.

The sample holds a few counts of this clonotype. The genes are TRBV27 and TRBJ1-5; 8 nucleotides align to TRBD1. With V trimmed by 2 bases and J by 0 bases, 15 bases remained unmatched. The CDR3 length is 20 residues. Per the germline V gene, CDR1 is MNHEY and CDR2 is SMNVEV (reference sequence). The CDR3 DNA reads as TGTGCCAGCAGTTTAAATACCGGACAGGGAGGCGTCCCTAGCAATCAGCCCCAGCATTTT. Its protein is CASSLNTGQGGVPSNQPQHF.

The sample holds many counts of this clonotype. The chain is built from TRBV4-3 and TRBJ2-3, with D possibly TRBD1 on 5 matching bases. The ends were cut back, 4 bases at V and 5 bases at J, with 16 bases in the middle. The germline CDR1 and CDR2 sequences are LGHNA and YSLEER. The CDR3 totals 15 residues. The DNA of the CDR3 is TGCGCCAGCAGCCGGGTGACGTTAAGGGGAGATACGCAGTATTTT. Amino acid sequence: CASSRVTLRGDTQYF.

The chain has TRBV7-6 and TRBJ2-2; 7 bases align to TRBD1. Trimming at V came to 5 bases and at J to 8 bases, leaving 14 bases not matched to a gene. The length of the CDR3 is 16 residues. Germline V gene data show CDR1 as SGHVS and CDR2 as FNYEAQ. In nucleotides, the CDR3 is TGTGCCAGCAGCCTCGGGACAGTTTTTACTGGGGGGGAGCTGTTTTTT. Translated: CASSLGTVFTGGELFF.

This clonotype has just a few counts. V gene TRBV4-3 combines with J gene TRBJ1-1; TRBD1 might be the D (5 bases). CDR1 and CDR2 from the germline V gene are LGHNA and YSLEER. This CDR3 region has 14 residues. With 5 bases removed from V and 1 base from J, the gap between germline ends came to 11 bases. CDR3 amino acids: CASSGAVENTEAFF. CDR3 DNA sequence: TGCGCCAGCAGCGGGGCCGTGGAGAACACTGAAGCTTTCTTT.

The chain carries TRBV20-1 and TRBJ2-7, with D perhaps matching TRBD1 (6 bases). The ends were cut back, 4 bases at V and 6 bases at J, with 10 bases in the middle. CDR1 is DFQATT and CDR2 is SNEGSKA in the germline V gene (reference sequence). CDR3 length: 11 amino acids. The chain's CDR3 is CSATPGVEQYF. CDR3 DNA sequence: TGCAGTGCTACTCCAGGGGTCGAGCAGTACTTC.

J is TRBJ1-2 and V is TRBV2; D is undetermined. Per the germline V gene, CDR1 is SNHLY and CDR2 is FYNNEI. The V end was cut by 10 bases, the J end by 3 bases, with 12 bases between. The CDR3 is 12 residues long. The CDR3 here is CATTEVHYGYTF. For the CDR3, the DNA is TGTGCCACTACTGAGGTCCACTATGGCTACACCTTC.

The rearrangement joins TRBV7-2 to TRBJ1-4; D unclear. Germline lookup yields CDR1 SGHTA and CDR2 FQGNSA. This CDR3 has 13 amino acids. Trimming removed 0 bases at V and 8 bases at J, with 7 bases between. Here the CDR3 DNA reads TGTGCCAGCAGCTTAGCCCGGCCGGAAAAACTGTTTTTT. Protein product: CASSLARPEKLFF.

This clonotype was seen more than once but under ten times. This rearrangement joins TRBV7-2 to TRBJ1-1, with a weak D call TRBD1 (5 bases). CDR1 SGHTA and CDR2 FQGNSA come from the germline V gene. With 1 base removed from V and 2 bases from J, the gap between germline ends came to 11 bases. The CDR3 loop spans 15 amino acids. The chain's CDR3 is CASSLGQGLNTEAFF. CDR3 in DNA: TGTGCCAGCAGCTTAGGGCAGGGATTAAACACTGAAGCTTTCTTT.

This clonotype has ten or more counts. The CDR3 DNA sequence: TGCAGCGTTCTGGCCCGATCTGTCAATGAGCAGTTCTTC. It encodes CSVLARSVNEQFF. V is TRBV29-1 and J is TRBJ2-1; D is unclear. Germline V gene lookup returns CDR1 SQVTM and CDR2 ANQGSEA. The CDR3 length is 13 residues. V was pared by 5 bases and J by 6 bases, with 14 bases between.